This T cell receptor (beta chain) was identified in a study of cytomegalovirus exposure and HLA in healthy donors. Primers for the PCR totalled 60 Vbeta and 13 Jbeta. TCRdb keeps only in-frame clones here, not all; method: immunoSEQ multiplex PCR. The sample shows 25,000 to 40,000 clones, around 40% of them seen only once. This clone was seen only a few times. CDR3 size: 15 residues. Germline lookup yields CDR1 SGHNT and CDR2 YENEEA. V trimming: 4 bases; J trimming: 8 bases; junction bases outside the gene matches: 7. Sequencing was carried out using PBMCs. The rearrangement uses TRBV11-3 and TRBJ2-1; 11 nucleotides align to TRBD2. The sequence derives from a woman aged 50 to 60 in good health and CMV-seronegative. The CDR3 here is CASSSPLAGGYEQFF. CDR3 DNA sequence: TGTGCCAGCAGCTCCCCTCTAGCGGGAGGCTATGAGCAGTTCTTC. The whole variable domain, filled in from reference TRBV11-3 and TRBJ2-1, reads EAGVVQSPRYKIIEKKQPVAFWCNPISGHNTLYWYLQNLGQGPELLIRYENEEAVDDSQLPKDRFSAERLKGVDSTLKIQPAELGDSAVYLCASSSPLAGGYEQFFGPGTRLTVL.